The sequence of this T cell receptor beta chain was determined in a study of blood T cell repertoires in COVID-19. Study at large: COVID-19 samples collected from the United States, Italy and Spain covered acute and convalescent phases. Sources were T cells, B-cell-depleted T cells, or PBMCs; the material itself was cDNA or gDNA.

Clinical histories supplied by participants themselves formed the basis of cohort assignment. Original analysis: Cell counts per sample came from amplifying reference gene primers. TCRdb keeps only in-frame clones here, not all; method: immunoSEQ multiplex PCR. D and trimming come from the DNA, and the V and J calls and clone size come from that table. The table shows 150,000 to 200,000 clones, with about 80% occurring only once. Germline CDR1 reads ENHRY; CDR2 reads SYGVKD. Trimming shortened V by 0 bases and J by 12 bases, and 12 bases separated the two germline ends. CDR3 length: 13 residues. The specimen was PBMCs or T cells enriched from blood (not recorded which). This chain links TRBV10-3 with TRBJ2-1; possibly TRBD2 for D (5 bases). The receptor's source is a man aged 55 to 69 who had been exposed to COVID-19. The CDR3 here is CAISESLAARQFF. DNA for the CDR3: TGTGCCATCAGTGAGTCGCTAGCAGCTCGGCAGTTCTTC.